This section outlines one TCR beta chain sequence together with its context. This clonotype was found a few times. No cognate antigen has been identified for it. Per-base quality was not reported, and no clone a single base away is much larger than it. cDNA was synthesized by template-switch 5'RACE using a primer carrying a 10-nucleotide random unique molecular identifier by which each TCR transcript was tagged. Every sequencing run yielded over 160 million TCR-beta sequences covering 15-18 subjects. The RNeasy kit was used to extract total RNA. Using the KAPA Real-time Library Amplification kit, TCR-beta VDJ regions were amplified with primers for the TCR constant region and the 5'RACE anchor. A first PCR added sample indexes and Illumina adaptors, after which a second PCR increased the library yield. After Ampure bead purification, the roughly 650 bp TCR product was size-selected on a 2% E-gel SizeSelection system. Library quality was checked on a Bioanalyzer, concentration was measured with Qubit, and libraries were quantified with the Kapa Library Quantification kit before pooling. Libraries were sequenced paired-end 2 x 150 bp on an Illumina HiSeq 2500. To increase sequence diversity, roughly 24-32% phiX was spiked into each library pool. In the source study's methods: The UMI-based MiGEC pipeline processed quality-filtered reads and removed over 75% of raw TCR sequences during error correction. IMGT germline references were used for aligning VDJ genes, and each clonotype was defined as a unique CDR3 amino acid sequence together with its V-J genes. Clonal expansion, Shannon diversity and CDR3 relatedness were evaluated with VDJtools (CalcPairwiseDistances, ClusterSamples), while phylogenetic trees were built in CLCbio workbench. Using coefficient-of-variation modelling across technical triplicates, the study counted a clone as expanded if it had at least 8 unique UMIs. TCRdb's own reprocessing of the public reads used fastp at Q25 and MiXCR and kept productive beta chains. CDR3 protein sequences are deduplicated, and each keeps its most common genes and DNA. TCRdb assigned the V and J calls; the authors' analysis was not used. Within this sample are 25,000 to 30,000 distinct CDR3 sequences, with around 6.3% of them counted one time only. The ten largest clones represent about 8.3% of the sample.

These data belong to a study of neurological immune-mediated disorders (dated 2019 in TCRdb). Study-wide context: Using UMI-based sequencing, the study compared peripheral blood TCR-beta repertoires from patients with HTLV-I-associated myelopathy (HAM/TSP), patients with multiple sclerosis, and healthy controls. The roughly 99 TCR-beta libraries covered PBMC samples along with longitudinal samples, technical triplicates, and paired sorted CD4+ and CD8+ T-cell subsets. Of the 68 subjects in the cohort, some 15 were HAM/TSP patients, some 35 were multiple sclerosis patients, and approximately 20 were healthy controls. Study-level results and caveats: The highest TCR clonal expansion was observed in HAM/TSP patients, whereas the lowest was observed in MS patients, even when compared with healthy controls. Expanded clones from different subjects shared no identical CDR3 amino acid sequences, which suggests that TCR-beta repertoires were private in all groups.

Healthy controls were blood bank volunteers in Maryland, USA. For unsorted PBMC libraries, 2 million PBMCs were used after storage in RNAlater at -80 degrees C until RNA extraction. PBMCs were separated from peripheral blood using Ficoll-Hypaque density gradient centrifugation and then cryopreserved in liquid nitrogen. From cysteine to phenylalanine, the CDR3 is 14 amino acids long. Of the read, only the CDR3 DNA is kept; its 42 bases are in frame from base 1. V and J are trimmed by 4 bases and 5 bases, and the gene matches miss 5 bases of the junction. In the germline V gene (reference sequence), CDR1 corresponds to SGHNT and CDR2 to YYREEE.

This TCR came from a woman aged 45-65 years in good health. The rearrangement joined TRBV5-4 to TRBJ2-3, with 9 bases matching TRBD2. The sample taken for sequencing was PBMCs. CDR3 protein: CASSPRTSVDTQYF. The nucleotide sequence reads TGTGCCAGCAGCCCGCGGACTAGCGTAGATACGCAGTATTTT.